This T cell receptor (beta chain) was observed in a study of T cell responses to AZD1222 COVID-19 vaccine. Data came from immunoSEQ multiplex PCR; TCRdb stores just in-frame clones and leaves some out. The sample gives about 120,000 clones, roughly 85% of which show up once; around 3.9% is in the top ten. Germline V lookup: CDR1 MDHEN, CDR2 SYDVKM. The V end was cut by 2 bases, the J end by 7 bases, with 11 bases between. There are 14 residues in the CDR3. With regard to this clone: The antigen remains unidentified.

Overall study results and limits: In a largely white British group with more females than males, clonal diversity was possibly underestimated. Of the AZD1222 recipients, only 5 or 6 were seropositive at baseline. Epitopes outside B.1.351 and B.1.1.7 mutated regions reportedly drew nearly half of spike TCRs.

The clonotype comes from an adult in good health. The material sequenced was peripheral blood, taken on day 0 of MenACWY control vaccination. The J gene is TRBJ1-4, the V gene TRBV28; no reliable D call. CDR3: CASSLETFPEKLFF. The CDR3 DNA sequence: TGTGCCAGCAGTTTAGAAACCTTCCCTGAAAAACTGTTTTTT.